A selection of T cell receptor beta chains follows, all from one sample in a study of blood T cells in healthy people across ages. TCRdb ran MiXCR on the 5' RACE reads and lists one entry per CDR3 protein. The table shows about 640,000 distinct CDR3 sequences, with approximately 30% occurring only once. The sample consisted of blood. The receptors originated from a woman older than 75 in good health. The CDR3 runs from the conserved cysteine through the conserved F or W. The D gene is left open where the match is weak.

TRBJ1-6,NA,TRBV20-1,CSARVGIRANSPLHF
TRBJ2-6,TRBD1,TRBV28,CASSTIGQGPGANVLTF
TRBJ2-5,NA,TRBV5-4,CASSWSRGGETQYF
TRBJ2-1,NA,TRBV3-1,CASSHGLTNYNEQFF
TRBJ2-7,NA,TRBV20-1,CSARPRVGDEQYF
TRBJ2-2,TRBD2,TRBV9,CASSPRPAGAYTGELFF
TRBJ2-7,NA,TRBV27,CASSLSTLVSYEQYF
TRBJ1-4,TRBD1,TRBV7-8,CASSPDRADEKLFF
TRBJ2-1,NA,TRBV12-3/TRBV12-4,CASLRWRDNEQFF
TRBJ1-2,NA,TRBV27,CASSSSRGAQGYGYTF
TRBJ1-5,NA,TRBV12-3/TRBV12-4,CASSLGNQPQHF
TRBJ1-5,NA,TRBV2,CASSDTGIQNQPQHF
TRBJ2-7,TRBD1,TRBV11-1,CASSLGDRNEQYF
TRBJ1-6,NA,TRBV4-1,CASSQGRQLNSPLHF
TRBJ2-2,NA,TRBV7-9,CASSLHGERFF
TRBJ2-3,NA,TRBV9,CASSDTSHPRADTQYF
TRBJ1-1,NA,TRBV2,CASGPDGNTEAFF
TRBJ2-3,NA,TRBV5-1,CASSLAGLQDTQYF
TRBJ2-7,NA,TRBV7-2,CASSLGQSGYEQYF
TRBJ2-3,TRBD1,TRBV2,CASNVLDQGADTQYF
TRBJ2-7,NA,TRBV29-1,CSVVNTLGDSEQYF
TRBJ2-5,TRBD1,TRBV6-5,CASKTGQEVANEQYF
TRBJ1-2,NA,TRBV18,CASSPRAGMYGYTF
TRBJ2-7,NA,TRBV7-9,CASSFGTPPYEQYF
TRBJ2-7,NA,TRBV7-9,CASSLGVRGHEQYF
TRBJ2-7,TRBD1,TRBV9,CASSVGQGRSYEQYF